This TCR beta chain was sequenced for a study of PD-L1 blockade in urothelial cancer. Overall study context: Male sex and bladder-origin urothelial cancer were recorded for about 90% of the roughly 30 patients. Blood analysis occurred 3 weeks (second dose) and 6 weeks after treatment start. T cells were recovered from blood samples at a median of roughly 150,000. As for prior chemotherapy regimens, patients had received 0 to 3.

The CDR3 extends over 14 amino acids. Per the germline V gene, CDR1 is MNHEY and CDR2 is SVGAGI. Trimming shortened V by 6 bases and J by 4 bases, and 13 bases separated the two germline ends. Assay used: immunoSEQ multiplex PCR; TCRdb lists only in-frame clones, some missing. The sample has some 45,000 clones; 80% are singletons. Specified time point: pretreatment peripheral blood. The table lists this clone with a few counts. The sequence was collected from a man between 60 and 70 years old with urothelial cancer. The starting material was PBMCs, obtained around atezolizumab (anti-PD-L1) treatment. V gene TRBV6-5 combines with J gene TRBJ1-3; D gene unclear. CDR3 amino acids: CASRSAVSGNTIYF. In nucleotides, the CDR3 is TGTGCCAGCAGGTCAGCGGTGTCGGGAAACACCATATATTTT.